This is a list of T cell receptor beta chains from one sample in a study of T cell changes during pregnancy in multiple sclerosis. Measured with immunoSEQ multiplex PCR; TCRdb has only the in-frame clones, and not every one. Among tens of thousands of clones listed, roughly 92% were seen once. The sample consisted of peripheral blood, taken in the second trimester of pregnancy. These receptors were obtained from a female donor with multiple sclerosis, enrolled in a pregnancy study. Both conserved end residues are part of each CDR3. A D gene is named only where the DNA matches it firmly. Clone size is given for some rows only: seen once, a few or many times, or a class if the clone is expanded.

j_gene: TRBJ1-2
v_gene: TRBV7-3
abundance: NA
d_gene: NA
CDR3aa: CASSLPGGYGYTF
CDR3nt: TGTGCCAGCAGCTTACCGGGTGGTTATGGCTACACCTTC

j_gene: TRBJ2-7
v_gene: TRBV7-3
abundance: once
d_gene: TRBD2
CDR3aa: CASSPSSAGGMYEQYF
CDR3nt: TGTGCCAGCAGCCCCTCCTCTGCGGGGGGGATGTACGAGCAGTACTTC

j_gene: TRBJ1-2
v_gene: TRBV4-3
abundance: NA
d_gene: TRBD1
CDR3aa: CASSQDWPHPGTGEGYTF
CDR3nt: TGCGCCAGCAGCCAAGATTGGCCCCATCCCGGGACAGGGGAGGGCTACACCTTC

j_gene: TRBJ2-1
v_gene: TRBV7-3
abundance: NA
d_gene: TRBD2
CDR3aa: CASSARLAGDPNEQFF
CDR3nt: TGTGCCAGCAGCGCCAGACTAGCGGGAGATCCCAATGAGCAGTTCTTC

j_gene: TRBJ2-1
v_gene: TRBV18
abundance: NA
d_gene: NA
CDR3aa: CASSPQPISNNEQFF
CDR3nt: TGTGCCAGCTCACCACAGCCCATTAGTAACAATGAGCAGTTCTTC

j_gene: TRBJ2-7
v_gene: TRBV5-6
abundance: NA
d_gene: NA
CDR3aa: CASSRTGLTGEQYF
CDR3nt: TGTGCCAGCAGCAGGACGGGACTGACGGGCGAGCAGTACTTC

j_gene: TRBJ1-1
v_gene: TRBV6-5
abundance: NA
d_gene: NA
CDR3aa: CASSYSKLGHTEAFF
CDR3nt: TGTGCCAGCAGTTACTCGAAGTTGGGGCACACTGAAGCTTTCTTT

j_gene: TRBJ2-7
v_gene: TRBV7-8
abundance: NA
d_gene: TRBD2
CDR3aa: CASSLTSGGTYEQYF
CDR3nt: TGTGCCAGCAGCTTGACTAGCGGAGGAACCTACGAGCAGTACTTC

j_gene: TRBJ1-1
v_gene: TRBV28
abundance: NA
d_gene: NA
CDR3aa: CASRAGTNTEAFF
CDR3nt: TGTGCCAGCAGAGCAGGTACGAACACTGAAGCTTTCTTT

j_gene: TRBJ1-2
v_gene: TRBV30
abundance: NA
d_gene: NA
CDR3aa: CAWSPSRDKGYTF
CDR3nt: TGTGCCTGGAGTCCGTCTAGGGACAAAGGCTACACCTTC

j_gene: TRBJ2-2
v_gene: TRBV19
abundance: NA
d_gene: NA
CDR3aa: CASSIGPPTGNTGELFF
CDR3nt: TGTGCCAGTAGTATAGGACCCCCTACAGGGAACACCGGGGAGCTGTTTTTT

j_gene: TRBJ2-5
v_gene: TRBV7-2
abundance: NA
d_gene: TRBD2
CDR3aa: CASSLGAGGRETQYF
CDR3nt: TGTGCCAGCAGCTTAGGGGCGGGGGGTAGGGAGACCCAGTACTTC

j_gene: TRBJ2-2
v_gene: TRBV18
abundance: NA
d_gene: NA
CDR3aa: CASSPGLGTGELFF
CDR3nt: TGTGCCAGCTCACCGGGACTCGGGACCGGGGAGCTGTTTTTT

j_gene: TRBJ1-2
v_gene: TRBV29-1
abundance: NA
d_gene: NA
CDR3aa: CSAGIPGAADYGYTF
CDR3nt: TGCAGCGCCGGAATTCCGGGAGCCGCGGACTATGGCTACACCTTC

j_gene: TRBJ1-5
v_gene: TRBV7-2
abundance: once
d_gene: TRBD1
CDR3aa: CASTLTGKESQPQHF
CDR3nt: TGTGCCAGCACCCTGACAGGGAAGGAGAGTCAGCCCCAGCATTTT

j_gene: TRBJ2-2
v_gene: TRBV4-1
abundance: NA
d_gene: TRBD2
CDR3aa: CASSQGYREVLAGPGELFF
CDR3nt: TGCGCCAGCAGCCAAGGGTATAGAGAAGTACTAGCGGGTCCCGGGGAGCTGTTTTTT

j_gene: TRBJ1-1
v_gene: TRBV5-6
abundance: NA
d_gene: TRBD1
CDR3aa: CASSSQQGIFWNTEAFF
CDR3nt: TGTGCCAGCAGCTCCCAACAGGGGATTTTCTGGAACACTGAAGCTTTCTTT

j_gene: TRBJ1-5
v_gene: TRBV6-1
abundance: NA
d_gene: NA
CDR3aa: CASTLGVAPQHF
CDR3nt: TGTGCCAGCACCTTAGGGGTAGCGCCCCAGCATTTT